The sequence of this T cell receptor (beta chain) was determined in a study of CD8 T cells in ankylosing spondylitis (dated by TCRdb to 2015 to 2018). Background on the whole study: The study profiled T cell receptor beta repertoires in healthy donors and ankylosing spondylitis patients to find disease-linked TCR variants. Peripheral blood was sampled, and synovial fluid was additionally collected from ankylosing spondylitis patients. The whole study cohort included under 140 healthy donors and some 27 ankylosing spondylitis patients. Overall results and qualifications from the work: The disease-linked clones showed a CD8+ phenotype and occurred at relatively low frequencies in peripheral blood. A TCR beta motif made up of roughly eight highly homologous amino acid variants appeared to be characteristic of blood from ankylosing spondylitis patients. Some motif variants had previously been reported in the synovial fluid and blood of reactive arthritis patients, which suggests shared mechanisms of disease initiation. Significant enrichment of the disease-linked clones was reported in matched synovial fluid samples from ankylosing spondylitis patients.

The instrument given in TCRdb is Illumina HiSeq 2500. Quantitative 5'-RACE with molecular barcodes was the method used to prepare the TCR beta libraries. Per the authors' processing: A new computational method based on a probabilistic model of VDJ rearrangement was used to identify disease-linked TCR variants. The public sequencing data were trimmed at Q25 with fastp and processed into clonotypes with MiXCR by TCRdb, which kept only in-frame beta chains. Records with the same CDR3 protein are collapsed into one entry carrying the most frequent genes and DNA. The V and J calls reflect TCRdb's pipeline rather than the authors' work. The table for this sample lists about 39,000 distinct CDR3 sequences; 9% to 12% of them were counted only once. The ten largest clones take up around 16% of the sample. With regard to this clonotype: Its binding antigen is unknown. No base qualities exist here, and no much larger clone lies one base off it.

From a lookup of the germline V gene (reference sequence), CDR1 and CDR2 are DFQATT and SNEGSKA. The CDR3 runs 16 amino acids, cysteine and phenylalanine included. Only the CDR3 DNA is retained, 48 bases long and in frame from the first base. The clonotype was recovered from a male donor with ankylosing spondylitis or in good health (not recorded which). This sequence uses TRBV20-1 and TRBJ2-1, with TRBD2 perhaps the D gene, on 6 matching bases. The source material was blood, either unsorted or a sorted T cell fraction (not recorded which). At the DNA level, the sequence is TGCTGCTTCTGGGGGGAGCCCACGGGCTCCTACAATGAGCAGTTCTTC. Translated, it gives CCFWGEPTGSYNEQFF.